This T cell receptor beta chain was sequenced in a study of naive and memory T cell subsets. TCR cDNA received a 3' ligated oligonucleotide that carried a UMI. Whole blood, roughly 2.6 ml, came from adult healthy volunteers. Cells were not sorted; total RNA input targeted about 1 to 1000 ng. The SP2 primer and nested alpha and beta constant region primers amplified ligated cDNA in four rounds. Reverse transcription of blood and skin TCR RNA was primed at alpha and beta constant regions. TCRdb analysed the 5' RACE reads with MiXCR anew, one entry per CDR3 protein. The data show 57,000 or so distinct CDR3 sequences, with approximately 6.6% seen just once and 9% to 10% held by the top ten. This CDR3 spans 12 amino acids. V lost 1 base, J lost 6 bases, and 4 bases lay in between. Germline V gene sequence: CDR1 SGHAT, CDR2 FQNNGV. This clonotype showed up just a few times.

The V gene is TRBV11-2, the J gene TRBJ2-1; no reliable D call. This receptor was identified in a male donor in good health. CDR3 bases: TGTGCCAGCAGCTTAGGAGCCAATGAGCAGTTCTTC. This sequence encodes CASSLGANEQFF.